The source of this T cell receptor (beta chain) is a study of Ad26.COV2.S vaccination and SARS-CoV-2 variants. Study-level background: Participant was drawn from the COV1001 Ad26.COV2.S trial arm.

V was clipped by 0 bases and J by 1 base, with 15 bases between them. Germline loops: CDR1 GTSNPN, CDR2 SVGIG (reference sequence). The CDR3 covers 16 residues. Notes on this clone: The antigen is not known.

Study observations and caveats: Possible underestimation of total T cell responses by the TCR breadth and depth analyses was noted. Among vaccine recipients, spike-specific TCR breadth exceeded that of placebo recipients.

Specified treatment: 15 to 20 received Ad26.COV2.S at low or high dose, single or two shots; several received placebo; per-sample allocation not given. Sampling occurred on day 63 after the first vaccine or placebo injection. An Ad26 vector was used to express Wuhan-strain SARS-CoV-2 spike as the vaccine. The data were produced by immunoSEQ multiplex PCR, yet TCRdb's version contains in-frame clones alone and is incomplete. The sample records about 480,000 clones, around 88% being singletons. This TCR came from a person aged 18-65 years who received the Ad26.COV2.S COVID-19 vaccine or a placebo. This sample comprised peripheral blood, obtained in a trial of Ad26.COV2.S vaccine versus placebo. The rearrangement links TRBV30 to TRBJ1-1; tentative D call: TRBD1 (6 bases). CDR3 region: CAWSVLTGWGNTEAFF. DNA of the CDR3: TGTGCCTGGAGTGTCCTGACAGGTTGGGGGAACACTGAAGCTTTCTTT. Filled out from reference TRBV30 and TRBJ1-1, the complete variable domain reads SQTIHQWPATLVQPVGSPLSLECTVEGTSNPNLYWYRQAAGRGLQLLFYSVGIGQISSEVPQNLSASRPQDRQFILSSKKLLLSDSGFYLCAWSVLTGWGNTEAFFGQGTRLTVV.